The present entry profiles one TCR beta chain with its context. Its antigen remains unidentified. This entry is derived from a study of T cells in Graves' hyperthyroidism and ophthalmopathy. Study-level information: Initial diagnosis, before any treatment, was when peripheral blood was collected. Notes on the study in general: Most thyroid clonotypes expanded above 0.001 appeared in blood too.

The CDR3 runs to 13 residues. V lost 7 bases, J lost 7 bases, and 13 bases lay in between. Germline CDR1 and CDR2: LNHDA and SQIVND (reference sequence). RNA transcripts were the template for amplifying TCR beta CDR3 regions. A set of HTBI primers served as the primers for a first-round RT-PCR of the TCR CDR3. MiXCR, run by TCRdb on the multiplex PCR reads, gives a single entry per CDR3 protein. The table has 450,000 to 650,000 distinct CDR3 sequences, 15% to 20% seen once; the top ten hold 15% to 20%. Diagnoses rested on clinical symptoms, serum thyroxine and TRAb, thyroid ultrasound and orbital computed tomography. PBMCs came from more than 8.5 ml fresh peripheral blood.

This receptor was taken from a young woman with Graves' ophthalmopathy. Sequencing was done on a sample of blood. The gene calls are TRBV19 and TRBJ2-2; D may be TRBD2 (6 bases). The CDR3 protein is CASTTSLSGELFF. CDR3 nucleotide sequence: TGTGCCAGTACGACTAGTTTGAGCGGGGAGCTGTTTTTT.